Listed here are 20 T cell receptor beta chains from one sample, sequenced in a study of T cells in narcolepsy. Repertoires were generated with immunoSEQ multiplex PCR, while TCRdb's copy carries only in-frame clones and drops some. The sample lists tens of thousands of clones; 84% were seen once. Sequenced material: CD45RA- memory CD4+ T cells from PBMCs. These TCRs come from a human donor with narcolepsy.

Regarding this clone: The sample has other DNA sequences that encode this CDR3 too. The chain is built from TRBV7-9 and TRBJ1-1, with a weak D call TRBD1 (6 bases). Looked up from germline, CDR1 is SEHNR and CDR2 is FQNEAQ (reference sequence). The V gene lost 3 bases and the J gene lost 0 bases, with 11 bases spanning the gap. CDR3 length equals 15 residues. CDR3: CASSFRQELNTEAFF. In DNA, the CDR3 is TGTGCCAGCAGCTTCCGACAGGAGCTGAACACTGAAGCTTTCTTT. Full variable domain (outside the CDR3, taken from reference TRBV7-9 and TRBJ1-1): DTGVSQNPRHKITKRGQNVTFRCDPISEHNRLYWYRQTLGQGPEFLTYFQNEAQLEKSRLLSDRFSAERPKGSFSTLEIQRTEQGDSAMYLCASSFRQELNTEAFFGQGTRLTVV.

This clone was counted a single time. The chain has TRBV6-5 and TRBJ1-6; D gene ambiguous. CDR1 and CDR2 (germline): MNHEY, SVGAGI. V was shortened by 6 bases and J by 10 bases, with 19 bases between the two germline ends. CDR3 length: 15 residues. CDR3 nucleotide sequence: TGTGCCAGCAGCCTCCGACGAGGGAAGGAATCACCCCTCCACTTT. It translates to CASSLRRGKESPLHF.

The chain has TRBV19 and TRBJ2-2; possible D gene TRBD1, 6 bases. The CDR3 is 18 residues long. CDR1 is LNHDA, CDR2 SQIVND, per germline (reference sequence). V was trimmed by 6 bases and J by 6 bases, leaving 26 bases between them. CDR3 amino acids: CASSPLSGAKARAGELFF. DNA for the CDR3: TGTGCCAGTAGCCCACTATCAGGGGCGAAAGCTCGCGCCGGGGAGCTGTTTTTT.

In DNA, the CDR3 is TGTGCCAGCTCAGGACCGGGACAGAGGAATGAAAAACTGTTTTTT. Translated, it gives CASSGPGQRNEKLFF. The chain carries TRBV18 and TRBJ1-4, with 7 bases identical to TRBD1. With V trimmed by 5 bases and J by 5 bases, 8 bases remained unmatched. This CDR3 has 15 residues. Germline CDR1 KGHSH, CDR2 LQKENI.

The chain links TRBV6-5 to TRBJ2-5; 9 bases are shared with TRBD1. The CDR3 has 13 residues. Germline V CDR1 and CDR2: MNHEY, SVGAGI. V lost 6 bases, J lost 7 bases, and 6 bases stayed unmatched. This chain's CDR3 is CASSRDREATQYF. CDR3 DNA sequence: TGTGCCAGCAGCCGGGACAGGGAGGCGACCCAGTACTTC.

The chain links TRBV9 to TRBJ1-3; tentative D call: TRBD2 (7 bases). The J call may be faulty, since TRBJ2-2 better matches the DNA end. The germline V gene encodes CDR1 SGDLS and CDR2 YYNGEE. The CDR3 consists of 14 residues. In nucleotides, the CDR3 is TGTGCCAGCAGCGTCGGGGGGCGGACCGGGGAGCTGTTTTTT. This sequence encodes CASSVGGRTGELFF.

CDR3 residues: CAWRTQGTQSNQPQHF. The CDR3 nucleotides are TGTGCCTGGCGAACACAGGGGACGCAGAGCAATCAGCCCCAGCATTTT. The rearrangement uses TRBV30 and TRBJ1-5; 7 nucleotides agree with TRBD1. This CDR3 has 16 residues. Per germline, CDR1 GTSNPN and CDR2 SVGIG (reference sequence). V shed 5 bases, J shed 1 base, and the junction held 11 bases outside the gene matches.

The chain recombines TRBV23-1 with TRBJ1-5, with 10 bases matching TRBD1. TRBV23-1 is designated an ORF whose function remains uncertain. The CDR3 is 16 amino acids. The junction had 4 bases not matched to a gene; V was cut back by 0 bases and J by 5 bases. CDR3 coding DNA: TGCGCCAGCAGTCAATCTAGGGACAGGGGTCATCAGCCCCAGCATTTT. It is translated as CASSQSRDRGHQPQHF.

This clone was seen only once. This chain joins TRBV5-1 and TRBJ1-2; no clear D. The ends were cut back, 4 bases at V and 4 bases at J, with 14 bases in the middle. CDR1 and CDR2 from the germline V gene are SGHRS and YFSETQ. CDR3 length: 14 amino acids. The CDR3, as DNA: TGCGCCAGCAGCCCGCGATCGGGGAGCTATGGCTACACCTTC. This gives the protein CASSPRSGSYGYTF.

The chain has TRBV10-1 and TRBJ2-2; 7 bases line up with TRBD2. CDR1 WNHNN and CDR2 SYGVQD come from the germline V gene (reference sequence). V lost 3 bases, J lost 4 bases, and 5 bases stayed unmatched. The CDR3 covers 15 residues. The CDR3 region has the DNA TGCGCCAGCAGTGATGGGGGGACTATCACCGGGGAGCTGTTTTTT. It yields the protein CASSDGGTITGELFF.

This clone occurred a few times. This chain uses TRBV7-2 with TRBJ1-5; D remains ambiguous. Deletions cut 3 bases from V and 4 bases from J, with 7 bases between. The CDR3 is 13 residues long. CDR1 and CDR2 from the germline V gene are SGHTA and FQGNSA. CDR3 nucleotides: TGTGCCAGCAGCTTTCAGGAGAATCAGCCCCAGCATTTT. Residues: CASSFQENQPQHF.

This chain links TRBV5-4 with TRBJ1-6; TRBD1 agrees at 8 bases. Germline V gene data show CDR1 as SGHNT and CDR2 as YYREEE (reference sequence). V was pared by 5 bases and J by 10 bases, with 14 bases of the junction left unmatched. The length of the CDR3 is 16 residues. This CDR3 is CASRIQGGRLESPLHF. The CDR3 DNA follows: TGTGCCAGCAGAATACAGGGGGGCCGTTTGGAGTCACCCCTCCACTTT.

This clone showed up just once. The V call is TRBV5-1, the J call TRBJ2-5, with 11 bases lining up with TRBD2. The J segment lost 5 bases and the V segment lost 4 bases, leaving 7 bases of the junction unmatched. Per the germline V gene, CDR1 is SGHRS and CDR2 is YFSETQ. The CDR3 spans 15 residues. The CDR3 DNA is TGCGCCAGCAGCCTTAGCGGGGGGGCATATGAGACCCAGTACTTC. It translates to CASSLSGGAYETQYF.

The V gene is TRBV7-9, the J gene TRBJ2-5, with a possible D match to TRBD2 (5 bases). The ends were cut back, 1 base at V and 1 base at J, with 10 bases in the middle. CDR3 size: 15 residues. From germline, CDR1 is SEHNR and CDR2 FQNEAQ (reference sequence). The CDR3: CASSLGSGSQETQYF. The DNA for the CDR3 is TGTGCCAGCAGCTTAGGATCGGGGAGCCAAGAGACCCAGTACTTC.

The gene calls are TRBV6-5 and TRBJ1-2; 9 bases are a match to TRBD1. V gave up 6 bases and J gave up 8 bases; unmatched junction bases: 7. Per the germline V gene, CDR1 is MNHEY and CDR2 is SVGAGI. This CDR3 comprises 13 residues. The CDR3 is CASRTGGGYGYTF. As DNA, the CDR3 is TGTGCCAGCAGAACAGGGGGCGGTTACGGCTACACCTTC.

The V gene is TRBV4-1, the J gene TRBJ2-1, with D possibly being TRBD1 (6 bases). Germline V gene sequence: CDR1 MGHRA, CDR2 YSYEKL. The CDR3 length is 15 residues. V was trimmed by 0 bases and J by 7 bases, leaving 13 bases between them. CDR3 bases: TGCGCCAGCAGCCAAGATACAGGGTCGAGGAATGAGCAGTTCTTC. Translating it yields CASSQDTGSRNEQFF.

CDR3 in amino acids: CATSRDRAILQYF. The CDR3 DNA reads TGTGCCACCAGCAGAGATCGTGCTATATTACAGTATTTT. The chain uses TRBV15 and TRBJ2-3; D is unresolved. Germline values: CDR1 LNHNV, CDR2 YYDKDF (reference sequence). This CDR3 has 13 amino acids. V dropped 0 bases and J dropped 12 bases, with 13 bases sitting between them.

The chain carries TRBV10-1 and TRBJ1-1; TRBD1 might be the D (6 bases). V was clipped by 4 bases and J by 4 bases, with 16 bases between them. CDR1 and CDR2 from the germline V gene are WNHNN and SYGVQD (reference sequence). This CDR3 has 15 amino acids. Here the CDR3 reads CASSAPSRQATEAFF. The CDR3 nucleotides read TGCGCCAGCAGTGCACCTTCCCGACAGGCCACTGAAGCTTTCTTT.

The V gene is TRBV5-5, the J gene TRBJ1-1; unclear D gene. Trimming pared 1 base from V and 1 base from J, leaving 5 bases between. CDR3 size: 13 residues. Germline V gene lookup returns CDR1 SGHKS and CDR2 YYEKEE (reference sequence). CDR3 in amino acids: CASSLRGNTEAFF. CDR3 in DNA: TGTGCCAGCAGCTTGAGAGGGAACACTGAAGCTTTCTTT.

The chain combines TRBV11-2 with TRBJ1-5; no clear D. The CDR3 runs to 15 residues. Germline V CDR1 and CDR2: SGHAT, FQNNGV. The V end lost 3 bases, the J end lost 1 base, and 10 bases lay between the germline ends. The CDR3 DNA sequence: TGTGCCAGCAGCTTCCCGGTGTACAGCAATCAGCCCCAGCATTTT. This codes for CASSFPVYSNQPQHF. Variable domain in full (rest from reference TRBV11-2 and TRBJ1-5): EAGVAQSPRYKIIEKRQSVAFWCNPISGHATLYWYQQILGQGPKLLIQFQNNGVVDDSQLPKDRFSAERLKGVDSTLKIQPAKLEDSAVYLCASSFPVYSNQPQHFGDGTRLSIL.